This T cell receptor beta chain came from a study of shared clonotypes between healthy human individuals. Across the study: A couple of women and three men aged 18 to 49 served as donors. Notes on the study in general: Shared clonotypes across all four donors exceeded non-shared ones in generation probability. A few donors showed sharing of 4.5% to 6% of naive CD4 clonotypes. Larger estimated richness was generally seen in naive subsets than in memory subsets.

Germline CDR1 is SGHRS and CDR2 is YFSETQ. Trimming took 4 bases from V and 6 from J, leaving 11 bases between them. The CDR3 extends over 13 amino acids. A single count supports this clone. Antigen specificity is unknown. Libraries were prepared by immunoSEQ multiplex PCR; TCRdb keeps only in-frame clonotypes and omits some of them. Found here are more than 900,000 clones, more than 75% of them singletons; the top ten hold around 0.61%. The specimen was memory CD4+ T cells from PBMCs. Subset: CD45RA-negative fraction. The receptor's source is a man between 18 and 35 years old in good health. Some clones in this sample may be carry-over from other donors' samples. This chain joins TRBV5-1 and TRBJ2-1; D unclear. The CDR3 nucleotides read TGCGCCAGCAGCCCCTCCTTCGCCAATGAGCAGTTCTTC. This sequence encodes CASSPSFANEQFF.